The 22 T cell receptor beta chains below come from one sample, sequenced in a study of cytomegalovirus exposure and HLA in healthy donors. A multiplex PCR was run with 60 Vbeta primers and 13 Jbeta primers. TCRdb's copy holds only in-frame clones and misses some; the assay was immunoSEQ multiplex PCR. The sample holds approximately 100,000 clones, 60% to 85% seen once. Sequencing was performed on PBMCs. Every receptor here comes from a woman aged 18-30 years in good health and CMV-seropositive.

The chain joins TRBV19 to TRBJ2-5, with a possible D match to TRBD1 (6 bases). The CDR3 totals 14 residues. V dropped 3 bases and J dropped 3 bases, with 11 bases sitting between them. Germline loops: CDR1 LNHDA, CDR2 SQIVND (reference sequence). This chain's CDR3 is CASSISDREETQYF. For the CDR3, the DNA is TGTGCCAGTAGTATTTCGGACAGAGAAGAGACCCAGTACTTC.

The V gene is TRBV11-2, the J gene TRBJ2-7; D might be TRBD1 (5 bases). The CDR3 extends over 14 amino acids. Germline CDR1 and CDR2: SGHAT and FQNNGV. The ends were cut back, 2 bases at V and 5 bases at J, with 13 bases in the middle. The chain's CDR3 is CASSLQGSYNEQYF. In nucleotides, the CDR3 is TGTGCCAGCAGCTTACAGGGCTCTTATAACGAGCAGTACTTC. Full variable domain (outside the CDR3, taken from reference TRBV11-2 and TRBJ2-7): EAGVAQSPRYKIIEKRQSVAFWCNPISGHATLYWYQQILGQGPKLLIQFQNNGVVDDSQLPKDRFSAERLKGVDSTLKIQPAKLEDSAVYLCASSLQGSYNEQYFGPGTRLTVT.

V usage is TRBV27 and J usage is TRBJ1-6; possible D gene TRBD1, 5 bases. Germline CDR1 and CDR2: MNHEY and SMNVEV (reference sequence). Trimming removed 10 bases at V and 7 bases at J, with 14 bases between. The CDR3 is made up of 13 amino acids. CDR3 coding DNA: TGTGCCACCACGGGGGGGATCAATTCACCCCTCCACTTT. The encoded protein is CATTGGINSPLHF.

The CDR3 protein is CASSEGLAVYEQYF. The CDR3 bases are TGTGCCAGCAGTGAAGGCCTAGCAGTGTACGAGCAGTACTTC. The chain recombines TRBV2 with TRBJ2-7, with TRBD2 as a possible D gene (5 bases). The CDR3 consists of 14 residues. Germline CDR1 reads SNHLY; CDR2 reads FYNNEI. V was shortened by 1 base and J by 4 bases, with 11 bases between the two germline ends.

This chain joins TRBV10-3 and TRBJ2-7; 8 bases map to TRBD1. The CDR3 extends over 13 amino acids. The V segment lost 8 bases and the J segment 4 bases; nucleotides outside the gene matches: 7. Germline V gene sequence: CDR1 ENHRY, CDR2 SYGVKD. CDR3 protein: CAIGPTGEYEQYF. The CDR3 region has the DNA TGTGCCATCGGACCGACAGGGGAATACGAGCAGTACTTC.

V usage is TRBV21-1 and J usage is TRBJ2-1; the D call of TRBD2 is as the table states it, not checked on the DNA. TRBV21-1 is a pseudogene. The CDR3 has 18 residues. CDR3 region: CASSKVKIGGATTGEQFF. CDR3 nucleotide sequence: TGTGCCAGCAGCAAAGTCAAAATAGGAGGAGCGACGACGGGTGAGCAGTTCTTC.

This clone was seen more than once but under ten times. The CDR3 is CASSPGSHEKLFF. Here the CDR3 DNA reads TGCGCCAGCAGTCCCGGGTCCCATGAAAAACTGTTTTTT. The rearrangement joins TRBV10-2 to TRBJ1-4; D unresolved. The V end lost 5 bases, the J end lost 6 bases, and 10 bases lay between the germline ends. Germline lookup yields CDR1 WSHSY and CDR2 SAAADI. This CDR3 spans 13 amino acids.

The CDR3 DNA reads as TGTGCCACGGGGGGAGGCACCGGGGAGCTGTTTTTT. Its protein is CATGGGTGELFF. The J gene is TRBJ2-2, the V gene TRBV28; 7 bases agree with TRBD2. The CDR3 contains 12 residues. V trimming: 10 bases; J trimming: 4 bases; junction bases outside the gene matches: 3. CDR1 and CDR2 (germline): MDHEN, SYDVKM.

This clone was seen only a few times. The chain carries TRBV5-1 and TRBJ1-2, with 8 bases aligning to TRBD1. Germline-derived CDR1 and CDR2 are SGHRS and YFSETQ. V shed 3 bases and J 5 bases; nucleotides not matched to a gene: 6. This CDR3 spans 14 amino acids. The CDR3 region has the DNA TGCGCCAGCAGCTCCCGGCAGGGGGCATATGGCTACACCTTC. Encoded protein: CASSSRQGAYGYTF.

This clone was counted a single time. The chain is built from TRBV6-4 and TRBJ2-3; D not resolved. The germline CDR1 and CDR2 sequences are MRHNA and SNTAGT. The CDR3 spans 13 residues. V lost 3 bases, J lost 2 bases, and 6 bases lay in between. CDR3 region: CASSDQDTDTQYF. The CDR3, as DNA: TGTGCCAGCAGTGATCAGGACACAGATACGCAGTATTTT.

This chain links TRBV19 with TRBJ2-7; TRBD2 is a possible D gene (6 bases). Trimming stripped 2 bases from V and 7 bases from J, with 12 bases between. CDR1 and CDR2 from the germline V gene are LNHDA and SQIVND (reference sequence). This CDR3 contains 13 residues. The CDR3 DNA is TGTGCCAGTAGTATAAAGTCGGGAGAGGAGCAGTACTTC. Its protein product is CASSIKSGEEQYF.

CDR3 sequence: CASSLASGDFYEQYF. The CDR3 region has the DNA TGTGCCAGCAGCTTAGCTAGCGGGGATTTCTACGAGCAGTACTTC. This chain uses TRBV7-6 with TRBJ2-7; TRBD2 aligns across 8 bases. Germline lookup yields CDR1 SGHVS and CDR2 FNYEAQ. Trimming at V came to 0 bases and at J to 3 bases, leaving 4 bases not matched to a gene. This CDR3 comprises 15 residues. The full variable domain, with the rest looked up from reference TRBV7-6 and TRBJ2-7, is GAGVSQSPRYKVTKRGQDVALRCDPISGHVSLYWYRQALGQGPEFLTYFNYEAQQDKSGLPNDRFSAERPEGSISTLTIQRTEQRDSAMYRCASSLASGDFYEQYFGPGTRLTVT.

The chain is built from TRBV9 and TRBJ1-4, with 8 bases that match TRBD1. The V segment lost 3 bases and the J segment 7 bases; nucleotides outside the gene matches: 8. CDR1 is SGDLS, CDR2 YYNGEE, per germline. The CDR3 totals 15 residues. DNA of the CDR3: TGTGCCAGCAGCGCCGAGGGGACAGGAGGTGAAAAACTGTTTTTT. Its translation is CASSAEGTGGEKLFF.

This rearrangement joins TRBV28 to TRBJ2-5, with 13 bases matching TRBD2. J was trimmed by 4 bases and V by 6 bases; bases with no gene match: 8. The CDR3 extends over 16 amino acids. Germline V lookup: CDR1 MDHEN, CDR2 SYDVKM. CDR3 residues: CASSRQLAGGAETQYF. For the CDR3, the DNA is TGTGCCAGCAGCCGACAACTAGCGGGAGGGGCAGAGACCCAGTACTTC.

This chain uses TRBV4-1 with TRBJ1-1, with TRBD1 matching 8 bases. V was pared by 5 bases and J by 4 bases, with 6 bases of the junction left unmatched. Germline V gene lookup returns CDR1 MGHRA and CDR2 YSYEKL. There are 14 residues in the CDR3. CDR3 sequence (DNA): TGCGCCAGCAGCAAGGGAACAGGGGGCACTGAAGCTTTCTTT. Its translation: CASSKGTGGTEAFF.

The chain employs TRBV5-1 and TRBJ2-6; TRBD1 matches at 9 bases. V shed 4 bases, J shed 1 base, and the junction held 15 bases outside the gene matches. Germline CDR1 reads SGHRS; CDR2 reads YFSETQ. There are 20 residues in the CDR3. DNA for the CDR3: TGCGCCAGCAGCGGAACCGGGACAGGGTCCCCTTTGTCTGGGGCCAACGTCCTGACTTTC. It codes for CASSGTGTGSPLSGANVLTF.

V and J are TRBV11-2 and TRBJ2-3, with D perhaps matching TRBD1 (6 bases). Trimming took off 4 bases at V and 2 bases at J, with 13 bases between the two ends. CDR1 and CDR2 from the germline V gene are SGHAT and FQNNGV. The CDR3 has 15 amino acids. CDR3 sequence: CASSYQGQFTDTQYF. CDR3 bases: TGTGCCAGCAGCTATCAAGGACAGTTCACAGATACGCAGTATTTT.

J is TRBJ1-2 and V is TRBV27; 7 positions agree with TRBD1. The CDR3 length is 15 residues. Germline loops: CDR1 MNHEY, CDR2 SMNVEV (reference sequence). V gave up 4 bases and J gave up 6 bases; unmatched junction bases: 11. Written as DNA, the CDR3 is TGTGCCAGCAGTTCAAACAACAGGGGAAGTAATGGCTACACCTTC. It codes for CASSSNNRGSNGYTF.

This clone was counted only a few times. The gene calls are TRBV6-6 and TRBJ2-7; 9 nucleotides align to TRBD2. Losses at the gene ends were 5 bases for V and 2 bases for J; bases not matched to a gene: 7. CDR1 is MNHNY and CDR2 is SVGAGI in the germline V gene (reference sequence). The CDR3 runs 15 residues. The CDR3 reads CASSAVLAGPYEQYF. The DNA of the CDR3 is TGTGCCAGCAGTGCAGTACTAGCGGGTCCCTACGAGCAGTACTTC.

In this sample, this clone turned up a few times. The gene calls are TRBV6-5 and TRBJ1-5, with D possibly being TRBD1 (5 bases). CDR3 size: 14 residues. Per germline, CDR1 MNHEY and CDR2 SVGAGI. V lost 0 bases and J 13 bases, leaving 16 bases between the germline ends. The CDR3 sequence is CASSYSVGDSVQHF. The DNA for the CDR3 is TGTGCCAGCAGTTACTCGGTTGGTGACAGTGTACAGCATTTT.

The rearrangement links TRBV7-3 to TRBJ2-2, with TRBD2 matching over 15 bases. The CDR3 is made up of 16 amino acids. V lost 2 bases, J lost 6 bases, and 1 base stayed unmatched. CDR1 and CDR2 (germline): SGHTA, FQGTGA. The CDR3 loop is CASSLGTSGRSGELFF. DNA for the CDR3: TGTGCCAGCAGCTTAGGGACTAGCGGGAGGTCCGGGGAGCTGTTTTTT.

This rearrangement joins TRBV28 to TRBJ2-3; a weak D match, TRBD2 (5 bases). The CDR3 spans 14 residues. The V end was cut by 5 bases, the J end by 1 base, with 10 bases between. The germline gives CDR1 MDHEN, CDR2 SYDVKM. The CDR3 sequence is CASSPTGGTDTQYF. The CDR3 nucleotides read TGTGCCAGCAGTCCCACCGGGGGCACAGATACGCAGTATTTT.